The rows below give T cell receptor beta chains drawn from one sample of a study of cytomegalovirus exposure and HLA in healthy donors. This table comes from immunoSEQ multiplex PCR, and its TCRdb copy is limited to in-frame clones, with some not included. In the table there are some 160,000 clones, 77% of which are singletons. Sequenced sample: PBMCs. The source is a woman aged 25 to 39 in good health and CMV-seronegative. The CDR3 runs from the conserved cysteine through the conserved F or W. The order of the fields is clone size, J gene, V gene, D gene, CDR3 DNA, CDR3 protein. D genes are given only for firm matches. Only some rows state a clone size, as once, few, many or a class for expanded clones.

-	TRBJ2-7	TRBV18	TRBD2	TGTGCCAGCTCACCACCGGGACTAGCGGGAAAACGGGACGAGCAGTACTTC	CASSPPGLAGKRDEQYF
-	TRBJ1-1	TRBV30	-	TGTGCCTGGAGTGTACAGCAGGACACTGAAGCTTTCTTT	CAWSVQQDTEAFF
-	TRBJ1-2	TRBV4-2	-	TGTGCCAGCAGCCCCGAACAGGGAACCTATGGCTACACCTTC	CASSPEQGTYGYTF
-	TRBJ2-3	TRBV9	TRBD2	TGTGCCAGCAGCTTCGTAGCGGGGGGCACAGATACGCAGTATTTT	CASSFVAGGTDTQYF
-	TRBJ1-5	TRBV9	-	TGTGCCAGCAGCGTAGGGGGAGGGTTTAATCAGCCCCAGCATTTT	CASSVGGGFNQPQHF
-	TRBJ2-1	TRBV5-5	TRBD2	TGTGCCAGCAGCTTTTCATACGGACTAGCGGGGGGGCGGAATGAGCAGTTCTTC	CASSFSYGLAGGRNEQFF
-	TRBJ2-1	TRBV20-1	-	TGCAGTGCCCCTTTCAATGAGCAGTTCTTC	CSAPFNEQFF
once	TRBJ1-2	TRBV5-1	-	TGCGCCAGCAGCTTGGAGGCTTACAGGGTTTATGGCTACACCTTC	CASSLEAYRVYGYTF
-	TRBJ2-7	TRBV7-9	-	TGTTCCAGCAGCCCAGCCGCGGACTCCCGTCTTGGCGAGCAGTACTTC	CSSSPAADSRLGEQYF
-	TRBJ1-6	TRBV5-1	TRBD1	TGCGCCAGCAGCCTTAACTGGGGACAGGGTAGTTCACCCCTCCACTTT	CASSLNWGQGSSPLHF
-	TRBJ2-2	TRBV6-5	-	TGTGCCAGCAGCCCGCAGGGTCCGAACACCGGGGAGCTGTTTTTT	CASSPQGPNTGELFF
-	TRBJ2-1	TRBV11-2	TRBD1	TGTGCCAGCAGCTTAGTTCAGGGGGTGATAGTTAATGAGCAGTTCTTC	CASSLVQGVIVNEQFF
once	TRBJ2-2	TRBV4-2	-	TGTGCCAGCAGCCAAGAGAGTCAGGTCCTTAACACCGGGGAGCTGTTTTTT	CASSQESQVLNTGELFF
-	TRBJ1-5	TRBV7-6	-	TGTGCCAGCAGCTTAGGGGGCGGGAGTCAGCCCCAGCATTTT	CASSLGGGSQPQHF
-	TRBJ1-2	TRBV29-1	-	TGCAGCTACTCACAGTTCTATGGCTACACCTTC	CSYSQFYGYTF
-	TRBJ2-1	TRBV7-2	TRBD2	TGTGCCAGCAGCTTAGCCTTTAGACTAGCGGGTCTGTTAGAGCAGTTCTTC	CASSLAFRLAGLLEQFF
-	TRBJ2-1	TRBV12-2	-	TGTGCAAGTCGCTCCCTGGGCGATGAGCAGTTCTTC	CASRSLGDEQFF
-	TRBJ1-1	TRBV9	TRBD1	TGTGCCAGCCCAGCCCGAAGGGGGCCCCACACTGAAGCTTTCTTT	CASPARRGPHTEAFF
-	TRBJ2-3	TRBV7-2	TRBD2	TGTGCCAGCAGCTTAGGATTGCTAGCGGGCACAGATACGCAGTATTTT	CASSLGLLAGTDTQYF
-	TRBJ2-7	TRBV2	-	TGTGCCAGCAGTGAGAGAGGCCAGAAGGCAAAGCAGTACTTC	CASSERGQKAKQYF
-	TRBJ2-4	TRBV4-2	-	TGTGCCAGCAGCCAAGAGGGGCAAGCCAAAAACATTCAGTACTTC	CASSQEGQAKNIQYF
-	TRBJ2-7	TRBV28	-	TGTGCCAGCAATAGCAGCCCTTGGTACGAGCAGTACTTC	CASNSSPWYEQYF
-	TRBJ2-1	TRBV18	TRBD2	TGTGCCAGCTCACCAGTACTAGCGGGAGAGCAGTTCTTC	CASSPVLAGEQFF
-	TRBJ2-1	TRBV10-3	-	TGTGCCATCAGTGCGGGTGGGAGAAGCTCCTACAATGAGCAGTTCTTC	CAISAGGRSSYNEQFF
-	TRBJ1-1	TRBV28	TRBD1	TGTGCCAGCAGTGAGGGACAGGTGAACACTGAAGCTTTCTTT	CASSEGQVNTEAFF
few	TRBJ2-7	TRBV20-1	-	TGCAGTGCTGGTCCCGGGGGCGAGCAGTACTTC	CSAGPGGEQYF
-	TRBJ2-7	TRBV6-5	TRBD2	TGTGCCAGCAGTTCACGGACTAGCGGGATCTCCTACGAGCAGTACTTC	CASSSRTSGISYEQYF
-	TRBJ2-3	TRBV7-3	-	TGTGCCAGCAGCTTACTGGGAGACACAGATACGCAGTATTTT	CASSLLGDTDTQYF
-	TRBJ2-5	TRBV7-2	-	TGTGCCAGCAGCTTATTGCGGGGTAACCAAGAGACCCAGTACTTC	CASSLLRGNQETQYF
-	TRBJ2-5	TRBV28	TRBD2	TGTGCCAGCAGTCAACTAGCGGGGGTGACTCCAGAGACCCAGTACTTC	CASSQLAGVTPETQYF
-	TRBJ1-5	TRBV5-1	-	TGCGCCAGCAGCGACCAGGGTGGCAATCAGCCCCAGCATTTT	CASSDQGGNQPQHF
-	TRBJ1-1	TRBV7-9	-	TGTTCCAGCAGCTTATCCCCGGGGGGAGCTTTCTTT	CSSSLSPGGAFF
-	TRBJ1-3	TRBV7-3	TRBD1	TGTGCCAGCAGCGCGGACAGGGGAGGTGGAAACACCATATATTTT	CASSADRGGGNTIYF
-	TRBJ2-7	TRBV4-3	TRBD2	TGCGCCAGCAGCCAATTTGGGGGACTAGCGGGAAGTTACGAGCAGTACTTC	CASSQFGGLAGSYEQYF
-	TRBJ2-1	TRBV4-2	TRBD2	TGTGCCAGCAGCGAGGGGACTAGCGGGGACAATGAGCAGTTCTTC	CASSEGTSGDNEQFF
-	TRBJ2-7	TRBV5-4	-	TGTGCCAGCAGCTTCACCCAGGGCCACGAGCAGTACTTC	CASSFTQGHEQYF
once	TRBJ1-2	TRBV9	TRBD1	TGTGCCAGCAGCGTAGATTGGGACAGGGGTGGCTACACCTTC	CASSVDWDRGGYTF
-	TRBJ1-6	TRBV30	-	TGTGCCTGGAGTGTACAGGCTGTATATAATTCACCCCTCCACTTT	CAWSVQAVYNSPLHF
-	TRBJ2-2	TRBV18	TRBD1	TGTGCCAGCTCACCGGACAGGGGGAACACCGGGGAGCTGTTTTTT	CASSPDRGNTGELFF
-	TRBJ2-7	TRBV11-2	TRBD1	TGTGCCAGCAGCGACCGACAGGGGACGGATTACGAGCAGTACTTC	CASSDRQGTDYEQYF
once	TRBJ2-3	TRBV7-8	TRBD2	TGTGCCAGCAGCTTAGAGGGACTAGCGGGGGGGTTCACAGATACGCAGTATTTT	CASSLEGLAGGFTDTQYF
-	TRBJ2-7	TRBV7-9	TRBD1	TGTGCCAGCAGCTTACCACAGGGGGCCGACGAGCAGTACTTC	CASSLPQGADEQYF
-	TRBJ1-4	TRBV15	-	TGTGCCACCAGCCCGGAGGATCAAGGAAAACTGTTTTTT	CATSPEDQGKLFF
few	TRBJ2-5	TRBV5-1	-	TGCGCCAGCAGCTTGGCCGGGGAAGCGGAGGCGGGGGAGACCCAGTACTTC	CASSLAGEAEAGETQYF
once	TRBJ1-2	TRBV29-1	TRBD1	TGCAGCGTTGAAGGTTCAGGGGGAGGCGGCTACACCTTC	CSVEGSGGGGYTF
once	TRBJ2-7	TRBV4-2	TRBD2	TGTGCCAGCAGCCAAGATCCCCCGATGAGCGGGAGCTCCTACGAGCAGTACTTC	CASSQDPPMSGSSYEQYF
-	TRBJ1-4	TRBV19	-	TGTGCCAGTAAGGAGAATCCAACTAATGAAAAACTGTTTTTT	CASKENPTNEKLFF
-	TRBJ2-5	TRBV27	-	TGTGCCAGCAGTTTCAAGAGTAACCAAGAGACCCAGTACTTC	CASSFKSNQETQYF
-	TRBJ1-2	TRBV6-1	TRBD1	TGTGCCAGCAGTTTGGACAGGGGGGATGGCTACACCTTC	CASSLDRGDGYTF
-	TRBJ2-1	TRBV5-1	-	TGCGCCAGCAGCTACAAGGAGGTGTCCTCCTACAATGAGCAGTTCTTC	CASSYKEVSSYNEQFF
-	TRBJ2-3	TRBV9	TRBD2	TGTGCCAGCAGCTTGAGGACTAGCGGGAGTAATCGGCAGTATTTT	CASSLRTSGSNRQYF
-	TRBJ1-2	TRBV15	-	TGTGCCACCAGCAGAGATCTAGAAGTATCCTATGGCTACACCTTC	CATSRDLEVSYGYTF
-	TRBJ1-2	TRBV10-3	-	TGTGCCATCAGTGAGTTGAACTTCAGGGTGGGCTATGGCTACACCTTC	CAISELNFRVGYGYTF
-	TRBJ2-7	TRBV9	-	TGTGCCAGCAGCCCGAGGGTGGTAGCGTCCTACGAGCAGTACTTC	CASSPRVVASYEQYF
-	TRBJ2-2	TRBV18	TRBD2	TGTGCCAGCTCAAAAAACCTGGGAGGGACCACCGGGGAGCTGTTTTTT	CASSKNLGGTTGELFF
-	TRBJ2-4	TRBV6-5	-	TGTGCCAGCAATATGGAGGCCAAAAACATTCAGTACTTC	CASNMEAKNIQYF
few	TRBJ1-1	TRBV9	-	TGTGCCAGCAGCGAAAACAGGGAAGGGGTTTTGACTGAAGCTTTCTTT	CASSENREGVLTEAFF
-	TRBJ1-2	TRBV29-1	TRBD1	TGCAGCGTTGTCTCGGGACAGAACTATGGCTACACCTTC	CSVVSGQNYGYTF
once	TRBJ2-3	TRBV30	-	TGTGCCTGGAGTGTACTCCTTGATAGCACAGATACGCAGTATTTT	CAWSVLLDSTDTQYF